This TCR beta chain was captured by sequencing in a study of STAT5B mutations in CD4+ large granular lymphocyte leukemia. The CDR3 contains 16 residues. Germline loops: CDR1 SGHDN, CDR2 FVKESK. V gave up 4 bases and J gave up 1 base, with 16 bases separating them. As concerns this clone: The antigen is undetermined.

Sequencing was at survey level. Measured with immunoSEQ multiplex PCR; TCRdb has only the in-frame clones, and not every one. The data hold roughly 46,000 clones, with about 80% observed a single time. Study-wide findings and caveats: 8/27 top patient clones versus 2/35 control clones were TRBV06-family. Without putative leukemic clones, patient CD4-sorted repertoires remained more clonal than healthy CD4+ repertoires.

This chain links TRBV14 with TRBJ1-1; D not resolved. The clonotype was recovered from a human donor in good health. Sequencing was performed on CD4+ T cells from blood buffy coats. CDR3 in DNA: TGTGCCAGCAGCCTGAAGACTCCCTTGGGGAACACTGAAGCTTTCTTT. Translating gives CASSLKTPLGNTEAFF.